These 20 T cell receptor beta chains were sequenced from one sample in a study of T cells in Graves' hyperthyroidism and ophthalmopathy. RNA transcripts served as the template for amplifying TCR beta CDR3 regions. A set of HTBI primers served as the primers for a first-round RT-PCR of the TCR CDR3. MiXCR, run by TCRdb on the multiplex PCR reads, gives a single entry per CDR3 protein. The table records around 420,000 distinct CDR3 sequences, around a sixth of them present only once. The specimen was blood. The receptor set was obtained from a young woman with Graves' hyperthyroidism.

This clonotype showed up many times. This sequence joins TRBV20-1 and TRBJ2-5, with a tentative D call TRBD2 (5 bases). V was clipped by 6 bases and J by 2 bases, with 7 bases between them. The CDR3 loop spans 11 amino acids. Germline CDR1 and CDR2: DFQATT and SNEGSKA (reference sequence). The CDR3 protein is CSALAQETQYF. The CDR3 DNA sequence: TGCAGTGCCCTAGCTCAAGAGACCCAGTACTTC.

This rearrangement joins TRBV3-1 to TRBJ1-2, with D perhaps TRBD1 (5 bases). The CDR3 has 15 amino acids. Germline CDR1 LGHDT, CDR2 YNNKEL (reference sequence). Trimming pared 3 bases from V and 8 bases from J, leaving 19 bases between. This chain's CDR3 is CASSHEAGFERGYTF. For the CDR3, the DNA is TGTGCCAGCAGCCATGAAGCAGGGTTCGAAAGGGGCTACACCTTC.

About this clonotype itself: A junction boundary mismatches the germline segment, possibly from a read error. The genes are TRBV28 and TRBJ2-5, with D possibly being TRBD1 or TRBD2 (5 bases each). This CDR3 region has 12 residues. Germline CDR1 reads MDHEN; CDR2 reads SYDVKM. CDR3 amino acids: CASRGPMETQHF. The DNA of the CDR3 is TGTGCCAGCAGGGGACCCATGGAGACCCAGCACTTC.

This clonotype was found many times. V gene TRBV2 combines with J gene TRBJ1-1; D gene uncertain. Trimming pared 3 bases from V and 1 base from J, leaving 6 bases between. Germline values: CDR1 SNHLY, CDR2 FYNNEI. The CDR3 extends over 13 amino acids. CDR3 DNA: TGTGCCAGCAGTGAGCCCCCGAACACTGAAGCTTTCTTT. This translates into CASSEPPNTEAFF.

This chain links TRBV20-1 with TRBJ1-2; D gene unclear. CDR3 size: 13 residues. Trimming pared 0 bases from V and 7 bases from J, leaving 12 bases between. Germline V lookup: CDR1 DFQATT, CDR2 SNEGSKA (reference sequence). Here the CDR3 reads CSARDAGKVGYTF. DNA of the CDR3: TGCAGTGCTAGAGATGCCGGAAAAGTTGGCTACACCTTC.

In its sample, this clonotype was seen many times. The gene calls are TRBV12-3 or TRBV12-4 and TRBJ2-3; D perhaps matches TRBD2 (5 bases). The CDR3 sequence is 15 residues long. Trimming took 4 bases from V and 1 from J, leaving 12 bases between them. CDR3 loop: CASSYRAGGTDTQYF. CDR3 bases: TGTGCCAGCAGTTACCGGGCCGGGGGCACAGATACGCAGTATTTT.

The J gene is TRBJ2-3, the V gene TRBV12-3 or TRBV12-4, with 11 nucleotides matching TRBD2. Germline trimming cut 6 bases from V and 5 bases from J; bases unmatched to any gene: 1. CDR3 length equals 13 residues. CDR3 nucleotide sequence: TGTGCCAGCAGAGGACTAGCGGGAGATACGCAGTATTTT. Encoded protein: CASRGLAGDTQYF.

Ten or more counts support this clonotype. The genes are TRBV27 and TRBJ2-1, with 8 nucleotides matching TRBD2. The J segment lost 6 bases and the V segment lost 3 bases, leaving 4 bases of the junction unmatched. Germline V gene data show CDR1 as MNHEY and CDR2 as SMNVEV (reference sequence). The CDR3 contains 14 residues. CDR3 residues: CASSFGLAGNEQFF. The CDR3 region has the DNA TGTGCCAGCAGTTTTGGGCTAGCGGGCAATGAGCAGTTCTTC.

This clonotype was seen at least ten times. V is TRBV6-1 and J is TRBJ2-7; TRBD2 agrees at 11 bases. CDR1 and CDR2 from the germline V gene are MNHNS and SASEGT. The CDR3 sequence is 14 residues long. J lost 5 bases, V lost 6 bases, and 6 bases had no gene match. The CDR3 sequence is CASRRLAGTHEQYF. CDR3 coding DNA: TGTGCCAGCAGACGACTAGCGGGAACCCACGAGCAGTACTTC.

This clonotype showed up many times. The chain links TRBV3-1 to TRBJ2-1, with 9 bases aligning to TRBD1. V was pared by 5 bases and J by 7 bases, with 9 bases of the junction left unmatched. Germline CDR1 is LGHDT and CDR2 is YNNKEL (reference sequence). This CDR3 is 15 amino acids long. Here the CDR3 DNA reads TGTGCCAGCAGCTTCCTCGGGACAGGGATTAATGAGCAGTTCTTC. Translating gives CASSFLGTGINEQFF.

The table lists this clonotype with a few counts. This rearrangement joins TRBV5-6 to TRBJ1-1; unclear D gene. The V end was cut by 4 bases, the J end by 1 base, with 11 bases between. Germline CDR1 and CDR2: SGHDT and YYEEEE. The CDR3 runs to 14 residues. CDR3 loop: CASSPTAGNTEAFF. CDR3 nucleotide sequence: TGTGCCAGCAGCCCCACCGCGGGGAACACTGAAGCTTTCTTT. The whole variable domain, remainder taken from reference TRBV5-6 and TRBJ1-1, is DAGVTQSPTHLIKTRGQQVTLRCSPKSGHDTVSWYQQALGQGPQFIFQYYEEEERQRGNFPDRFSGHQFPNYSSELNVNALLLGDSALYLCASSPTAGNTEAFFGQGTRLTVV.

This clonotype was counted many times. The rearrangement links TRBV5-1 to TRBJ1-1; D uncertain. The CDR3 spans 14 residues. CDR1 is SGHRS, CDR2 YFSETQ, per germline. The V and J ends lost 4 bases and 1 base respectively, with 11 bases between them. CDR3 protein: CASSVQPPNTEAFF. CDR3 in DNA: TGCGCCAGCAGCGTACAGCCGCCGAACACTGAAGCTTTCTTT.

There are many counts of this clonotype. V is TRBV20-1 and J is TRBJ1-2, with a weak D call TRBD1 (6 bases). Germline V gives CDR1 DFQATT, CDR2 SNEGSKA (reference sequence). This CDR3 is built from 12 residues. The ends were cut back, 6 bases at V and 8 bases at J, with 16 bases in the middle. The CDR3 DNA follows: TGCAGTGCGTGGACAGAGAAGAGGGGCTACACCTTC. Translating it yields CSAWTEKRGYTF.

Many counts were recorded for this clonotype. The CDR3 region is CSASRQGRFQETQYF. Here the CDR3 DNA reads TGCAGTGCTAGTCGACAGGGGAGATTCCAAGAGACCCAGTACTTC. V usage is TRBV20-1 and J usage is TRBJ2-5, with 8 positions matching TRBD1. Germline values: CDR1 DFQATT, CDR2 SNEGSKA (reference sequence). After removal of 3 bases from V and 1 base from J, the junction contained 7 bases not matched to a gene. The CDR3 length is 15 residues.

This clonotype was observed at least ten times. In nucleotides, the CDR3 is TGCGCCAGCAGAAGAGCGGGAGTAGGGACCGGGGAGCTGTTTTTT. Translation gives CASRRAGVGTGELFF. The chain employs TRBV5-1 and TRBJ2-2; TRBD2 matches at 8 bases. With 5 bases clipped from V and 5 bases from J, the junction kept 8 bases outside the gene matches. This CDR3 is built from 15 residues. The V gene's germline CDR1 is SGHRS and CDR2 YFSETQ.

This clonotype was detected ten times or more. CDR3 loop: CASSPGLAGAEPYEQYF. CDR3 DNA sequence: TGTGCCAGCAGTCCCGGACTAGCGGGGGCTGAACCCTACGAGCAGTACTTC. The chain links TRBV12-3 or TRBV12-4 to TRBJ2-7; 13 bases fit TRBD2. This CDR3 region has 17 residues. The V gene end was trimmed by 5 bases and the J gene end by 2 bases; junction bases not matched to a gene: 9.

This clonotype was seen ten or more times. The gene calls are TRBV4-2 and TRBJ2-7; D unclear. Per the germline V gene, CDR1 is LGHNA and CDR2 is YNFKEQ. The ends were cut back, 1 base at V and 2 bases at J, with 6 bases in the middle. The CDR3 runs 13 residues. The CDR3 bases are TGTGCCAGCAGCCAAGGGCGTACCTACGAGCAGTACTTC. Translated, it gives CASSQGRTYEQYF.

This clonotype has a count of ten or more. The V call is TRBV7-9, the J call TRBJ1-2; 9 bases line up with TRBD1. This CDR3 is 14 amino acids long. CDR1 SEHNR and CDR2 FQNEAQ come from the germline V gene (reference sequence). Trimming removed 2 bases from V and 4 bases from J; junction bases left unmatched: 2. DNA of the CDR3: TGTGCCAGCAGCTTACAACAGGGGGCCTATGGCTACACCTTC. It codes for CASSLQQGAYGYTF.

The V call is TRBV30, the J call TRBJ2-4, with TRBD2 identical over 14 bases. There are 17 residues in the CDR3. V was clipped by 2 bases and J by 4 bases; unmatched bases: 7. Per germline, CDR1 GTSNPN and CDR2 SVGIG (reference sequence). CDR3 bases: TGTGCCTGGAGTAGGGACAGGACTAGCGGGGGGAAAAACATTCAGTACTTC. It translates to CAWSRDRTSGGKNIQYF.

This clonotype was recorded many times. The rearrangement links TRBV6-1 to TRBJ2-3, with TRBD2 matching over 10 bases. There are 16 residues in the CDR3. Trimming removed 2 bases from V and 6 bases from J; junction bases left unmatched: 8. The germline CDR1 and CDR2 sequences are MNHNS and SASEGT. CDR3 nucleotides: TGTGCCAGCAGTGAAAGAGCGGGGGGGCCGACTGATACGCAGTATTTT. It encodes CASSERAGGPTDTQYF.